These 17 T cell receptor beta chains originate from one sample sequenced in a study of T cell responses to AZD1222 COVID-19 vaccine. This table comes from immunoSEQ multiplex PCR, and its TCRdb copy is limited to in-frame clones, with some not included. Here the sample spans 150,000 or so clones, 80% to 95% being singletons. Sequencing was performed on peripheral blood, taken 28 days after the second AZD1222 dose. These receptors came from an adult who received the AZD1222 COVID-19 vaccine.

The chain links TRBV28 to TRBJ2-5; 9 positions agree with TRBD1. This CDR3 has 15 amino acids. CDR1 is MDHEN, CDR2 SYDVKM, per germline. After removal of 2 bases from V and 0 bases from J, the junction contained 1 base not matched to a gene. CDR3 residues: CASSLRTGDQETQYF. The DNA for the CDR3 is TGTGCCAGCAGTTTAAGGACAGGGGACCAAGAGACCCAGTACTTC.

V is TRBV6-6 and J is TRBJ1-5; D not resolved. Germline V gives CDR1 MNHNY, CDR2 SVGAGI (reference sequence). V lost 0 bases and J lost 7, with 16 bases in between. CDR3 length: 16 residues. The CDR3 sequence is CASSYSTAGRGQPQHF. CDR3 DNA: TGTGCCAGCAGTTACTCGACGGCCGGGCGGGGACAGCCCCAGCATTTT.

CDR3 DNA sequence: TGTGCCAGCAGGGACAGGCAAGCTAACTATGGCTACACCTTC. Translated, it gives CASRDRQANYGYTF. The rearrangement joins TRBV6-5 to TRBJ1-2; 7 bases line up with TRBD1. Germline loops: CDR1 MNHEY, CDR2 SVGAGI. V lost 6 bases and J lost 0; bases outside the gene matches: 4. There are 14 residues in the CDR3.

This clone was counted only a few times. The CDR3 is CASSPGTPIPNEQFF. CDR3 nucleotide sequence: TGTGCCAGCAGTCCCGGGACACCTATTCCCAATGAGCAGTTCTTC. The chain carries TRBV28 and TRBJ2-1; D is perhaps TRBD1 (6 bases). V was pared by 5 bases and J by 6 bases, with 17 bases between. This CDR3 is 15 amino acids long. Per germline, CDR1 MDHEN and CDR2 SYDVKM.

This chain uses TRBV2 with TRBJ1-5; no reliable D call. Germline V gene data show CDR1 as SNHLY and CDR2 as FYNNEI. This CDR3 is built from 15 residues. V was cut by 6 bases and J by 2 bases, with 14 bases left in between. The CDR3 is CASRGFGLGNQPQHF. CDR3 nucleotide sequence: TGTGCCAGCAGGGGCTTCGGTCTTGGCAATCAGCCCCAGCATTTT.

The chain is built from TRBV4-1 and TRBJ2-2; D is possibly TRBD2 (5 bases). Per the germline V gene, CDR1 is MGHRA and CDR2 is YSYEKL. Trimming shortened V by 4 bases and J by 1 base, and 10 bases separated the two germline ends. The CDR3 sequence is 15 residues long. The CDR3 here is CASSLQAENTGELFF. The CDR3 DNA is TGCGCCAGCAGCCTACAAGCGGAGAACACCGGGGAGCTGTTTTTT.

This chain links TRBV4-2 with TRBJ1-2; 8 positions match TRBD1. Germline V gene data show CDR1 as LGHNA and CDR2 as YNFKEQ. V was pared by 4 bases and J by 5 bases, with 15 bases of the junction left unmatched. There are 17 residues in the CDR3. The CDR3 region is CASSPEPNRGTHYGYTF. CDR3 in DNA: TGTGCCAGCAGCCCGGAACCGAACAGGGGGACCCATTATGGCTACACCTTC.

The chain is built from TRBV3-1 (or the pseudogene TRBV3-2) and TRBJ1-5; the D gene is possibly TRBD1 (5 bases). Per the germline V gene, CDR1 is LGHDT and CDR2 is YNNKEL (reference sequence). Between the trimmed V and J ends, which lost 3 bases and 10 bases, there was a span of 22 bases. This CDR3 is built from 16 residues. For the CDR3, the DNA is TGTGCCAGCAGCCATTCCTCTGTTCGCTTCGGGGGTCCCCAGCATTTT. As protein: CASSHSSVRFGGPQHF.

Concerning this clone: This CDR3 is also generated by other DNA sequences in the sample. CDR3 sequence (DNA): TGTGCCAGTAGTATAGATCGGGGGACTGAAGCTTTCTTT. Translated: CASSIDRGTEAFF. This chain uses TRBV19 with TRBJ1-1; D is perhaps TRBD1 (5 bases). The V end was cut by 0 bases, the J end by 5 bases, with 7 bases between. There are 13 residues in the CDR3. The germline V gene has CDR1 LNHDA and CDR2 SQIVND (reference sequence).

This sequence joins TRBV3-1 (or the pseudogene TRBV3-2) and TRBJ1-1; D is perhaps TRBD1 (6 bases). With 1 base removed from V and 10 bases from J, the gap between germline ends came to 16 bases. Germline lookup yields CDR1 LGHDT and CDR2 YNNKEL (reference sequence). This CDR3 is built from 14 residues. The CDR3 region has the DNA TGTGCCAGCAGCCAAGGACGGGGGGCAGCGCGAGCTTTCTTT. This translates into CASSQGRGAARAFF.

This chain's CDR3 is CASSYWSSGTGELFF. CDR3 bases: TGTGCCAGCAGTTACTGGTCTTCCGGCACCGGGGAGCTGTTTTTT. This sequence joins TRBV6-5 and TRBJ2-2; D not resolved. This CDR3 comprises 15 residues. With 1 base removed from V and 4 bases from J, the gap between germline ends came to 10 bases. The germline V gene encodes CDR1 MNHEY and CDR2 SVGAGI.

The chain carries TRBV11-2 and TRBJ2-7, with 8 bases that match TRBD2. V was pared by 5 bases and J by 5 bases, with 14 bases of the junction left unmatched. From germline, CDR1 is SGHAT and CDR2 FQNNGV. The CDR3 extends over 16 amino acids. CDR3 protein: CASSPGGSGRKDEQYF. The CDR3 bases are TGTGCCAGCAGCCCGGGGGGGAGCGGGAGAAAAGACGAGCAGTACTTC.

V gene TRBV6-4 combines with J gene TRBJ2-2; 7 bases match TRBD2. Trimming at V came to 6 bases and at J to 2 bases, leaving 6 bases not matched to a gene. Looked up from germline, CDR1 is MRHNA and CDR2 is SNTAGT. The CDR3 length is 15 residues. CDR3 bases: TGTGCCAGCAGCCCCGGGACTACAAACACCGGGGAGCTGTTTTTT. Protein sequence: CASSPGTTNTGELFF.

The chain couples TRBV7-9 to TRBJ1-1; the D gene is possibly TRBD1 (6 bases). V was shortened by 5 bases and J by 8 bases, with 15 bases between the two germline ends. This CDR3 comprises 13 residues. In germline, CDR1 is SEHNR, CDR2 FQNEAQ (reference sequence). The CDR3 loop is CASSHSGGTEAFF. The CDR3 DNA reads TGTGCCAGCAGCCACTCGGGCGGGACAGAAGCTTTCTTT.

The V gene is TRBV7-6, the J gene TRBJ2-5; no definite D call. Germline CDR1 is SGHVS and CDR2 is FNYEAQ. V was shortened by 5 bases and J by 0 bases, with 4 bases between the two germline ends. The CDR3 loop spans 12 amino acids. The CDR3 region is CASSPNQETQYF. The CDR3 region has the DNA TGTGCCAGCAGCCCCAACCAAGAGACCCAGTACTTC.

V and J are TRBV11-2 and TRBJ1-2, with no clear D. Germline V lookup: CDR1 SGHAT, CDR2 FQNNGV. The CDR3 length is 14 residues. V was shortened by 5 bases and J by 4 bases, with 14 bases between the two germline ends. CDR3 bases: TGTGCCAGCAGCCCGACTCGGGCCGGCTATGGCTACACCTTC. Translating it yields CASSPTRAGYGYTF.

The chain recombines TRBV7-8 with TRBJ2-7, with D uncertain. Germline CDR1 is SGHVS and CDR2 is FQNEAQ. The V gene lost 5 bases and the J gene lost 3 bases, with 17 bases spanning the gap. The CDR3 contains 15 residues. CDR3 in DNA: TGTGCCAGCAGCCACGGTCAGGCAGTGGTCTACGAGCAGTACTTC. Protein product: CASSHGQAVVYEQYF.